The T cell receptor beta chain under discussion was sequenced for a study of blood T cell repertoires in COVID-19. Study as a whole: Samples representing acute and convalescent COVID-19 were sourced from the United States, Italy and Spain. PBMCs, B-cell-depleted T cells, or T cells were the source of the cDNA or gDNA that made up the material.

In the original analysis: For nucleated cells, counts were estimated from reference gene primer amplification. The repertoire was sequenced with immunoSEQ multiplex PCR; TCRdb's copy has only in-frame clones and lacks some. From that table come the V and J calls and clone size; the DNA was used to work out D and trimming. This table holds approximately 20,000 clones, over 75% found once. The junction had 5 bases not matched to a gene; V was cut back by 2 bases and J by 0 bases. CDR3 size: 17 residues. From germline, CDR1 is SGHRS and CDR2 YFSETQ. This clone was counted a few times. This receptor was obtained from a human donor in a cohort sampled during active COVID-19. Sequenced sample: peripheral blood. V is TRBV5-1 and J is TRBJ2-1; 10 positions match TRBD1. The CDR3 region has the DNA TGCGCCAGCAGCTTCGGACAGGGGGTCAGCTCCTACAATGAGCAGTTCTTC. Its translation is CASSFGQGVSSYNEQFF.